This is a list of T cell receptor beta chains from one sample in a study of cytomegalovirus exposure and HLA in healthy donors. Generated by immunoSEQ multiplex PCR, the TCRdb table keeps only in-frame clones and is missing some. This sample has 150,000 to 200,000 clones; 60% to 80% occur once, and the top ten carry under 8%. The sequenced sample was PBMCs. The receptors originated from a man aged 35 to 55 in good health and CMV-seropositive. CDR3s include the opening cysteine and the closing phenylalanine or tryptophan. Fields, in order: J gene, D gene, CDR3 length, clone size, V gene, CDR3 DNA, CDR3 protein. D genes are given only for firm matches. Clone sizes are given selectively: once, few, many, or a class where the clone is expanded.

j_gene: TRBJ2-7
d_gene: TRBD2
len: 17
abundance: once
v_gene: TRBV28
CDR3nt: TGTGCCAGCAGTTCTCGACTAGCGGGAGTATCTAGGTACGAGCAGTACTTC
CDR3aa: CASSSRLAGVSRYEQYF

j_gene: TRBJ1-2
d_gene: TRBD1
len: 15
abundance: -
v_gene: TRBV6-5
CDR3nt: TGTGCCAGCAGTACACGGGGACAGTACGCTCGGGGCTACACCTTC
CDR3aa: CASSTRGQYARGYTF

j_gene: TRBJ2-7
d_gene: -
len: 11
abundance: -
v_gene: TRBV2
CDR3nt: TGTGCCAGCAGTCGCTCCTACGAGCAGTACTTC
CDR3aa: CASSRSYEQYF

j_gene: TRBJ1-5
d_gene: -
len: 17
abundance: -
v_gene: TRBV21-1
CDR3nt: TGTGCCAGCAGCTCCCGGGGAGGGATCAATGGCAATCAGCCCCAGCATTTT
CDR3aa: CASSSRGGINGNQPQHF

j_gene: TRBJ2-1
d_gene: TRBD1
len: 16
abundance: once
v_gene: TRBV6-4
CDR3nt: TGTGCCAGCAGCCTGGACAGGACGGGGTCCTACAATGAGCAGTTCTTC
CDR3aa: CASSLDRTGSYNEQFF

j_gene: TRBJ2-7
d_gene: -
len: 17
abundance: few
v_gene: TRBV5-1
CDR3nt: TGCGCCAGCAGCTTGGGAACAGGACGGCTCAGCACCTACGAGCAGTACTTC
CDR3aa: CASSLGTGRLSTYEQYF

j_gene: TRBJ1-1
d_gene: -
len: 17
abundance: -
v_gene: TRBV7-3
CDR3nt: TGTGCCAGCAGCTTAACCCCCGGTGGAGGACGGAGCACTGAAGCTTTCTTT
CDR3aa: CASSLTPGGGRSTEAFF

j_gene: TRBJ2-7
d_gene: -
len: 13
abundance: -
v_gene: TRBV5-4
CDR3nt: TGTGCCAGCAGCTTGCCAGACTCCTACGAGCAGTACTTC
CDR3aa: CASSLPDSYEQYF

j_gene: TRBJ2-7
d_gene: TRBD2
len: 18
abundance: few
v_gene: TRBV7-9
CDR3nt: TGTGCCAGCAGCCTAGGGACTAGCGGGAGGCCTACCTCCTACGAGCAGTACTTC
CDR3aa: CASSLGTSGRPTSYEQYF

j_gene: TRBJ2-5
d_gene: TRBD1
len: 15
abundance: few
v_gene: TRBV5-8
CDR3nt: TGTGCCAGCAGCTTGGCCGACAGGGAGCCAGAGACCCAGTACTTC
CDR3aa: CASSLADREPETQYF

j_gene: TRBJ2-5
d_gene: -
len: 15
abundance: once
v_gene: TRBV4-2
CDR3nt: TGTGCCAGCAGCCAAGGGGTAGCGGAGACGGGTGAGCAGTACTTC
CDR3aa: CASSQGVAETGEQYF

j_gene: TRBJ1-2
d_gene: TRBD1
len: 15
abundance: -
v_gene: TRBV11-3
CDR3nt: TGTGCCAGCAGCTTATCGCCAGGGGGGTTATATGGCTACACCTTC
CDR3aa: CASSLSPGGLYGYTF

j_gene: TRBJ2-7
d_gene: TRBD1
len: 15
abundance: -
v_gene: TRBV7-9
CDR3nt: TGTTCCAGCAGCTCGGGTACAGGGGTTTCGTACGAGCAGTACTTC
CDR3aa: CSSSSGTGVSYEQYF

j_gene: TRBJ2-1
d_gene: TRBD1
len: 16
abundance: -
v_gene: TRBV9
CDR3nt: TGTGCCAGCAGCGTCACCGGGACAGGGGGCTACAATGAGCAGTTCTTC
CDR3aa: CASSVTGTGGYNEQFF

j_gene: TRBJ1-2
d_gene: -
len: 13
abundance: few
v_gene: TRBV30
CDR3nt: TGTGCCTGGAGCGGGGGGGCTAACTATGGCTACACCTTC
CDR3aa: CAWSGGANYGYTF

j_gene: TRBJ2-1
d_gene: TRBD2
len: 13
abundance: -
v_gene: TRBV10-1
CDR3nt: TGCGCCAGCAGTGGGTTCACTAGCGGTGAGCAGTTCTTC
CDR3aa: CASSGFTSGEQFF

j_gene: TRBJ2-5
d_gene: TRBD2
len: 16
abundance: -
v_gene: TRBV7-8
CDR3nt: TGTGCCAGCAGCTTGGACCCAGCGGGAGCCCAAGAGACCCAGTACTTC
CDR3aa: CASSLDPAGAQETQYF

j_gene: TRBJ2-5
d_gene: -
len: 15
abundance: -
v_gene: TRBV2
CDR3nt: TGTGCCAGCAGAAGCTTTGGGACTGCCGGTGAGACCCAGTACTTC
CDR3aa: CASRSFGTAGETQYF

j_gene: TRBJ2-7
d_gene: TRBD2
len: 14
abundance: -
v_gene: TRBV4-1
CDR3nt: TGCGCCAGCAGCCCCTCGGGCGGGAGCTACGAGCAGTACTTC
CDR3aa: CASSPSGGSYEQYF

j_gene: TRBJ1-2
d_gene: -
len: 11
abundance: -
v_gene: TRBV20-1
CDR3nt: TGCAGTGGTAGGAACGGCTATGGCTACACCTTC
CDR3aa: CSGRNGYGYTF

j_gene: TRBJ2-7
d_gene: -
len: 15
abundance: -
v_gene: TRBV7-3
CDR3nt: TGTGCCAGCAGCCTTCGGACTGGCGGGTCCTACGAGCAGTACTTC
CDR3aa: CASSLRTGGSYEQYF

j_gene: TRBJ1-5
d_gene: TRBD1
len: 15
abundance: -
v_gene: TRBV6-1
CDR3nt: TGTGCCAGCAGCAGACAGGGATTGGGCAATCAGCCCCAGCATTTT
CDR3aa: CASSRQGLGNQPQHF

j_gene: TRBJ2-7
d_gene: -
len: 14
abundance: -
v_gene: TRBV19
CDR3nt: TGTGCCAGTAGTACCGACATGGATGGGAGAGAGCAGTACTTC
CDR3aa: CASSTDMDGREQYF

j_gene: TRBJ2-7
d_gene: TRBD2
len: 14
abundance: -
v_gene: TRBV7-9
CDR3nt: TGTGCCAGCAGCCAGCCCGGGGGAGGGAGCGAGCAGTACTTC
CDR3aa: CASSQPGGGSEQYF

j_gene: TRBJ2-1
d_gene: TRBD2
len: 15
abundance: -
v_gene: TRBV11-3
CDR3nt: TGTGCCAGCAGCCCAGGAGCGGGAGACGCCAATGAGCAGTTCTTC
CDR3aa: CASSPGAGDANEQFF

j_gene: TRBJ2-7
d_gene: -
len: 15
abundance: -
v_gene: TRBV15
CDR3nt: TGTGCCACCAGCGGAGGGTTGGACAGGACATACGAGCAGTACTTC
CDR3aa: CATSGGLDRTYEQYF

j_gene: TRBJ2-1
d_gene: TRBD2
len: 13
abundance: -
v_gene: TRBV19
CDR3nt: TGTGCCAGCAGACTAGCGGGCAGCAATGAGCAGTTCTTC
CDR3aa: CASRLAGSNEQFF

j_gene: TRBJ2-7
d_gene: -
len: 14
abundance: -
v_gene: TRBV19
CDR3nt: TGTGCCAGTAGTATTAAGCGAGAAGGCTACGAGCAGTACTTC
CDR3aa: CASSIKREGYEQYF

j_gene: TRBJ2-5
d_gene: TRBD1
len: 15
abundance: -
v_gene: TRBV5-5
CDR3nt: TGTGCCAGCAGCATCCCGGGACAGGGGCTGGAGACCCAGTACTTC
CDR3aa: CASSIPGQGLETQYF

j_gene: TRBJ2-4
d_gene: -
len: 13
abundance: -
v_gene: TRBV6-5
CDR3nt: TGTGCCAGCAGTTCCCCCCCCCTAAACATTCAGTACTTC
CDR3aa: CASSSPPLNIQYF

j_gene: TRBJ1-5
d_gene: -
len: 14
abundance: once
v_gene: TRBV19
CDR3nt: TGTGCCAGTACCAATCAAAGGACAGACGGGCCCCAGCATTTT
CDR3aa: CASTNQRTDGPQHF

j_gene: TRBJ2-2
d_gene: -
len: 12
abundance: -
v_gene: TRBV7-2
CDR3nt: TGTGCCAGCAGCTTACGTCTCGGGGAGCTGTTTTTT
CDR3aa: CASSLRLGELFF

j_gene: TRBJ1-5
d_gene: -
len: 15
abundance: -
v_gene: TRBV6-1
CDR3nt: TGTGCCAGCAGTGAAGCGAGGTATAGCAATCAGCCCCAGCATTTT
CDR3aa: CASSEARYSNQPQHF

j_gene: TRBJ1-5
d_gene: TRBD1
len: 14
abundance: -
v_gene: TRBV19
CDR3nt: TGTGCCAGTAGCAGGGACAGTGGAAATCAGCCCCAGCATTTT
CDR3aa: CASSRDSGNQPQHF

j_gene: TRBJ1-1
d_gene: TRBD1
len: 16
abundance: -
v_gene: TRBV28
CDR3nt: TGTGCCAGCAGTTCCTCCTCGACAGGGCTGAACACTGAAGCTTTCTTT
CDR3aa: CASSSSSTGLNTEAFF

j_gene: TRBJ2-2
d_gene: TRBD2
len: 18
abundance: -
v_gene: TRBV27
CDR3nt: TGTGCCAGCAGGAGACTAGCGGGAGTATTGAGTGGGACCGGGGAGCTGTTTTTT
CDR3aa: CASRRLAGVLSGTGELFF

j_gene: TRBJ2-3
d_gene: TRBD1
len: 15
abundance: few
v_gene: TRBV28
CDR3nt: TGTGCCAGCTGTACACGAGGGGGCGCGACAGATACGCAGTATTTT
CDR3aa: CASCTRGGATDTQYF

j_gene: TRBJ2-1
d_gene: TRBD2
len: 19
abundance: few
v_gene: TRBV2
CDR3nt: TGTGCCAGCAGTGAAGGAGGTAGCGGGGGCCCCTTCTCCTACAATGAGCAGTTCTTC
CDR3aa: CASSEGGSGGPFSYNEQFF

j_gene: TRBJ2-5
d_gene: -
len: 13
abundance: -
v_gene: TRBV5-1
CDR3nt: TGCGCCAGCAGCTTGGGCAGTCAAGAGACCCAGTACTTC
CDR3aa: CASSLGSQETQYF

j_gene: TRBJ2-5
d_gene: TRBD2
len: 17
abundance: -
v_gene: TRBV5-6
CDR3nt: TGTGCCAGCAGCCGGCGGACTAGCGGGGTGTACCAAGAGACCCAGTACTTC
CDR3aa: CASSRRTSGVYQETQYF

j_gene: TRBJ1-6
d_gene: -
len: 17
abundance: -
v_gene: TRBV5-1
CDR3nt: TGCGCCAGCAGCGCCGGACAGATCAGCTCCTATAATTCACCCCTCCACTTT
CDR3aa: CASSAGQISSYNSPLHF

j_gene: TRBJ2-5
d_gene: -
len: 14
abundance: -
v_gene: TRBV7-9
CDR3nt: TGTGCCAGCAGCATGGGCGGGTACCAAGAGACCCAGTACTTC
CDR3aa: CASSMGGYQETQYF

j_gene: TRBJ1-3
d_gene: -
len: 16
abundance: -
v_gene: TRBV5-1
CDR3nt: TGCGCCAGCAGCTTGGGACACAAGAGCTCTGGAAACACCATATATTTT
CDR3aa: CASSLGHKSSGNTIYF

j_gene: TRBJ2-1
d_gene: -
len: 16
abundance: once
v_gene: TRBV7-8
CDR3nt: TGTGCCAGCAGCCTCACCTACCAGGACAGCTCTTATGAGCAGTTCTTC
CDR3aa: CASSLTYQDSSYEQFF

j_gene: TRBJ2-7
d_gene: -
len: 16
abundance: -
v_gene: TRBV7-9
CDR3nt: TGTGCCAGCTCCTCACCCCCAGGGAGGAAAGGCTACGAGCAGTACTTC
CDR3aa: CASSSPPGRKGYEQYF

j_gene: TRBJ2-2
d_gene: -
len: 15
abundance: -
v_gene: TRBV7-2
CDR3nt: TGTGCCAGCAGCTTAGCCAATCGGGGGACCGGGGAGCTGTTTTTT
CDR3aa: CASSLANRGTGELFF

j_gene: TRBJ2-1
d_gene: TRBD2
len: 16
abundance: -
v_gene: TRBV4-2
CDR3nt: TGTGCCAGCAGCCAAGTCGAGCGGGAGACCTACAATGAGCAGTTCTTC
CDR3aa: CASSQVERETYNEQFF

j_gene: TRBJ1-1
d_gene: TRBD1
len: 15
abundance: -
v_gene: TRBV6-5
CDR3nt: TGTGCCAGCAGTCCACCGACAGGGTTCAAGACTGAAGCTTTCTTT
CDR3aa: CASSPPTGFKTEAFF

j_gene: TRBJ2-7
d_gene: TRBD2
len: 15
abundance: -
v_gene: TRBV25-1
CDR3nt: TGTGCCAGCAGTGCGCTATCGACTAGCGGTTACGAGCAGTACTTC
CDR3aa: CASSALSTSGYEQYF

j_gene: TRBJ2-1
d_gene: TRBD2
len: 14
abundance: -
v_gene: TRBV10-3
CDR3nt: TGTGCCATCAGTACTAGCGGTACCTACAATGAGCAGTTCTTC
CDR3aa: CAISTSGTYNEQFF

j_gene: TRBJ2-1
d_gene: TRBD2
len: 15
abundance: -
v_gene: TRBV5-1
CDR3nt: TGCGCCAGCAGCTTCTCTACTAGCGGGGTCAATGAGCAGTTCTTC
CDR3aa: CASSFSTSGVNEQFF

j_gene: TRBJ2-7
d_gene: -
len: 14
abundance: -
v_gene: TRBV19
CDR3nt: TGTGCCAGTAGTCCCCTTCGGTCGGGCTACGAGCAGTACTTC
CDR3aa: CASSPLRSGYEQYF

j_gene: TRBJ2-1
d_gene: TRBD2
len: 19
abundance: -
v_gene: TRBV19
CDR3nt: TGTGCCAGTAGTATAGAGGGGACTAGCGGGAGGGCCAAATACAATGAGCAGTTCTTC
CDR3aa: CASSIEGTSGRAKYNEQFF

j_gene: TRBJ2-3
d_gene: TRBD2
len: 16
abundance: -
v_gene: TRBV19
CDR3nt: TGTGCCAGTAGTGATGGGACTAGCGGGTTCACAGATACGCAGTATTTT
CDR3aa: CASSDGTSGFTDTQYF

j_gene: TRBJ1-1
d_gene: TRBD1
len: 15
abundance: -
v_gene: TRBV2
CDR3nt: TGTGCCAGCAGTGAAACAGGGGGAGTGAACACTGAAGCTTTCTTT
CDR3aa: CASSETGGVNTEAFF

j_gene: TRBJ2-4
d_gene: -
len: 14
abundance: -
v_gene: TRBV10-3
CDR3nt: TGTGCCATCAGCCGGGAAAAAGGCAAAAACATTCAGTACTTC
CDR3aa: CAISREKGKNIQYF

j_gene: TRBJ1-1
d_gene: -
len: 14
abundance: -
v_gene: TRBV5-1
CDR3nt: TGCGCCAGCAGCGTACAGGGATTCGACACTGAAGCTTTCTTT
CDR3aa: CASSVQGFDTEAFF

j_gene: TRBJ2-1
d_gene: -
len: 14
abundance: -
v_gene: TRBV7-2
CDR3nt: TGTGCCAGCAGCTTCATGGGGGACATGGGGGAGCAGTTCTTC
CDR3aa: CASSFMGDMGEQFF